A single sample gave rise to the 21 T cell receptor beta chains below, sequenced in a study of tumor-infiltrating lymphocytes in primary liver carcinoma. Germline DNA was also extracted, and blood RNA derived from unsorted whole blood. A primer in the constant region served to generate TCR beta cDNA from approximately 450 ng of total RNA. Three nested multiplex PCR rounds, a slightly modified ARM-PCR method, built the TCR beta libraries. Researchers ran the first two PCR rounds for roughly 11 cycles each with TRBV1-TRBV30 forward primers and a C-beta reverse primer. Each CDR3 protein gets one entry after TCRdb re-called the multiplex PCR reads with MiXCR. The table includes 310,000 or so distinct CDR3 sequences, around three fifths detected once. Sequences were obtained from peripheral blood. All receptors derive from a woman aged 30 to 39 with primary liver carcinoma and hepatitis B virus infection.

In its sample, this clonotype was seen many times. The gene calls are TRBV11-2 and TRBJ2-1; 8 bases are shared with TRBD2. The CDR3 runs to 15 residues. V was pared by 5 bases and J by 8 bases, with 11 bases of the junction left unmatched. The germline CDR1 and CDR2 sequences are SGHAT and FQNNGV. The CDR3 is CASSSTSGGADEQFF. The DNA for the CDR3 is TGTGCCAGCAGCAGCACTAGCGGCGGGGCCGATGAGCAGTTCTTC.

In regard to this clonotype: The CDR3 does not end in the conserved phenylalanine or tryptophan, so this is likely a read error. V usage is TRBV11-3 and J usage is TRBJ2-1; 8 nucleotides align to TRBD1. This CDR3 contains 16 residues. Germline V gene data show CDR1 as SGHNT and CDR2 as YENEEA. Germline trimming cut 9 bases from V and 4 bases from J; bases unmatched to any gene: 14. The CDR3 region has the DNA TGTGCCAGTACCAAAACATCAGGGGGCCGATACAATGAGCAGTTCTCC. Translation gives CASTKTSGGRYNEQFS.

The CDR3 DNA sequence: TGTGTCAACACCCCCCCTGGAGGGAACGGAAACACCATATATTTT. Translation: CVNTPPGGNGNTIYF. This sequence joins TRBV12-3 or TRBV12-4 and TRBJ1-3; no reliable D call. This CDR3 is 15 amino acids long.

As regards this clonotype: The junction and the germline gene differ at one end; a read error may be behind it. This sequence joins TRBV6-5 and TRBJ2-7; a possible D gene is TRBD1 (6 bases). The CDR3 has 15 residues. Germline V gives CDR1 MNHEY, CDR2 SVGAGI. The CDR3 sequence: CASGYEDSNSYEQYF. Written as DNA, the CDR3 is TGTGCCAGCGGTTACGAGGACAGCAACTCCTACGAGCAGTACTTC.

Note on this clonotype: It is unclear where the CDR3 begins or ends on the DNA, so no DNA is shown, and the CDR3 is as TCRdb lists it. CDR3: CSSSLQTGPGSCFF. The chain couples TRBV11-1 to TRBJ2-2; TRBD1, the table's D call, was not compared with the DNA. The V gene's germline CDR1 is SGHAT and CDR2 FQDESV (reference sequence). The CDR3 is 14 residues long, counting both termini.

For the CDR3, the DNA is TGTGCCAGCAGTTCTGGGACTAGCGGGACAGGATACGAGCAGTACTTC. Amino acids: CASSSGTSGTGYEQYF. The chain uses TRBV28 and TRBJ2-7, with TRBD2 matching 13 bases. Trimming at V came to 4 bases and at J to 4 bases, leaving 7 bases not matched to a gene. Looked up from germline, CDR1 is MDHEN and CDR2 is SYDVKM. The CDR3 totals 16 residues.

This clonotype was found many times. This sequence joins TRBV29-1 and TRBJ2-7, with TRBD2 identical over 8 bases. The ends lost 4 bases at V and 5 bases at J; junction bases unmatched: 4. CDR1 and CDR2 from the germline V gene are SQVTM and ANQGSEA. This CDR3 is built from 12 residues. The CDR3 loop is CSVGTSSNEQYF. Written as DNA, the CDR3 is TGCAGCGTTGGGACTAGCAGTAACGAGCAGTACTTC.

This clonotype showed up just once. This is likely a read error, given that the CDR3 carries no conserved phenylalanine or tryptophan at its end. The chain has TRBV11-2 and TRBJ2-5; 7 bases match TRBD2. CDR3 length: 15 amino acids. Trimming cost V 5 bases and J 3 bases; bases outside gene matches: 9. Per germline, CDR1 SGHAT and CDR2 FQNNGV. The chain's CDR3 is CASSPGSRGEETQYL. In DNA form, the CDR3 reads TGTGCCAGCAGCCCCGGCTCTCGGGGGGAAGAGACCCAGTACCTC.

On this clonotype itself: Just one base apart from a much larger clone, this may be a read error. The chain is built from TRBV29-1 and TRBJ2-1; 10 bases align to TRBD2. There are 15 residues in the CDR3. Germline V lookup: CDR1 SQVTM, CDR2 ANQGSEA. CDR3 DNA: TGCAGCGCTGAAGGAGCCGTACTAGCGGGGAATGAGCAGTTCTTC. It encodes CSAEGAVLAGNEQFF.

This CDR3 reads CASSEALRHRESNYGYTF. CDR3 nucleotide sequence: TGTGCCAGCAGTGAAGCGCTTCGGCACAGGGAGTCCAACTATGGCTACACCTTC. The gene calls are TRBV6-1 and TRBJ1-2; a possible D gene is TRBD1 (6 bases). The V gene's germline CDR1 is MNHNS and CDR2 SASEGT. Trimming took off 0 bases at V and 2 bases at J, with 19 bases between the two ends. The CDR3 is 18 amino acids.

This clonotype was recorded many times. V and J are TRBV11-2 and TRBJ2-5, with a tentative D call TRBD1 (5 bases). CDR3 length: 14 residues. Germline V gives CDR1 SGHAT, CDR2 FQNNGV. V lost 0 bases to trimming and J lost 5 bases, with 10 bases between them. The DNA of the CDR3 is TGTGCCAGCAGCTTAGAGTCCAGGGCTGAGACCCAGTACTTC. This sequence encodes CASSLESRAETQYF.

With regard to this clonotype: Likely a read error: the CDR3 ends without its conserved phenylalanine or tryptophan. The CDR3 DNA is TGTGCCAGCTCTTCGGCAGCCCAAACTGAAGCTTTCTGT. Amino acids: CASSSAAQTEAFC. The genes are TRBV11-3 and TRBJ1-1; no clear D gene. Germline values: CDR1 SGHNT, CDR2 YENEEA. The germline V and J ends were trimmed by 8 bases and 5 bases, with 15 bases remaining between them. The CDR3 contains 13 residues.

A single count supports this clonotype. An end of the junction differs from the germline gene, which may be a read error. This chain links TRBV28 with TRBJ2-7, with D perhaps given as TRBD1 or TRBD2 (5 bases each). The V gene's germline CDR1 is MDHEN and CDR2 SYDVKM. The length of the CDR3 is 17 residues. The DNA for the CDR3 is TGTGCCGGCAGTCTTGGCCCGGGGCAGTCGAGCTACTACGAGCAGTACTTC. Its protein is CAGSLGPGQSSYYEQYF.

This clonotype showed up just once. A single base separates this from a much larger clone, so it may be a read error. The chain combines TRBV6-6 with TRBJ2-5, with 7 positions matching TRBD2. The CDR3 is 18 amino acids. The ends lost 5 bases at V and 2 bases at J; junction bases unmatched: 17. Looked up from germline, CDR1 is MNHNY and CDR2 is SVGAGI (reference sequence). The chain's CDR3 is CASSNPIHGLAEQETQYF. The DNA for the CDR3 is TGTGCCAGCAGTAACCCAATCCACGGGCTAGCGGAACAAGAGACCCAGTACTTC.

Worth noting for this clonotype: A read error is possible here, since a much larger clone lies one base away. The chain links TRBV6-1 to TRBJ2-5; D is possibly TRBD2 (7 bases). CDR3 length: 11 residues. CDR1 and CDR2 from the germline V gene are MNHNS and SASEGT. Trimming shortened V by 10 bases and J by 5 bases, and 11 bases separated the two germline ends. This chain's CDR3 is CATRGGETQYF. The CDR3 DNA reads TGTGCCACCAGGGGAGGGGAGACCCAGTACTTC.

In regard to this clonotype: A read error may explain this, as a much larger clone is one base away. The rearrangement links TRBV11-2 to TRBJ2-7, with 7 bases lining up with TRBD1. Germline loops: CDR1 SGHAT, CDR2 FQNNGV. The CDR3 length is 19 residues. Here the CDR3 DNA reads TGTGCCTGCAGCTTAGAGGTCCCGGGACAGATCCCTTTATCCTACGAGCAGTACTTC. It specifies CACSLEVPGQIPLSYEQYF.

The rearrangement links TRBV28 to TRBJ1-5; D perhaps matches TRBD1 (5 bases). Trimming left V 10 bases short and J 0 bases short, with 22 bases between. Germline CDR1 MDHEN, CDR2 SYDVKM. CDR3 length: 17 amino acids. The CDR3 loop is CATIFNGRGLSNQPQHF. CDR3 DNA sequence: TGTGCCACCATCTTCAATGGGAGGGGACTTAGCAATCAGCCCCAGCATTTT.

On this clonotype: The CDR3 ends on some other residue instead of the conserved phenylalanine or tryptophan, so this is likely a read error. J is TRBJ2-2 and V is TRBV4-3; D unresolved. V was clipped by 5 bases and J by 1 base, with 5 bases between them. The CDR3 runs 13 residues. Germline CDR1 and CDR2: LGHNA and YSLEER. This CDR3 is CASSLMNTGELFL. For the CDR3, the DNA is TGCGCCAGCAGCTTGATGAACACCGGGGAGCTGTTTCTC.

About this clonotype itself: This may stem from a read error, because a much larger clone lies one nucleotide away. The conserved phenylalanine or tryptophan is not found at the CDR3 terminus, so this likely reflects a read error. V is TRBV4-3 and J is TRBJ2-7, with 9 positions matching TRBD1. This CDR3 is built from 15 residues. CDR1 LGHNA and CDR2 YSLEER come from the germline V gene. V lost 1 base to trimming and J lost 0 bases; unmatched junction nucleotides: 1. The chain's CDR3 is CASSQAGQGSYEQYS. CDR3 bases: TGCGCCAGCAGCCAAGCGGGACAGGGCTCCTACGAGCAGTACTCC.

This clonotype appeared many times. This sequence joins TRBV29-1 and TRBJ2-5; no clear D gene. The ends were cut back, 8 bases at V and 5 bases at J, with 12 bases in the middle. This CDR3 region has 11 residues. Germline CDR1 SQVTM, CDR2 ANQGSEA. The CDR3 region has the DNA TGCAGCACCCGATACAGTGAGACCCAGTACTTC. Translation gives CSTRYSETQYF.

Remarks on this clonotype: A read error may be the cause here, since a much bigger clone is one base away. The chain recombines TRBV11-2 with TRBJ2-1; D unresolved. The length of the CDR3 is 12 residues. Germline V gives CDR1 SGHAT, CDR2 FQNNGV. Trimming removed 4 bases from V and 6 bases from J, with 7 bases in between. The CDR3 spells CASSSSANEQFF. The CDR3, as DNA: TGTGCCAGCAGCTCTTCAGCCAATGAGCAGTTCTTC.